Listed here are 11 T cell receptor beta chains from one sample, sequenced in a study of HIV-infected patients and healthy controls. Reverse transcription used 450 to 650 ng RNA and constant-region primers for alpha and beta. Each of the alpha and beta chains got its own library through chain-specific third strand synthesis with indices. TCRdb used MiXCR to reprocess the 5' RACE reads, holding one entry per CDR3 protein. Of around 19,000 distinct CDR3 sequences listed, around 10% are singletons. The repertoire came from unfractionated whole blood and reflected all unsorted peripheral T cells. Sequencing input: blood. These TCRs come from an adult in good health.

This clonotype has only a few counts. V is TRBV20-1 and J is TRBJ1-1; D remains unclear. There are 13 residues in the CDR3. Germline values: CDR1 DFQATT, CDR2 SNEGSKA (reference sequence). Trimming pared 6 bases from V and 1 base from J, leaving 12 bases between. CDR3: CSAPPRQNTEAFF. The CDR3 DNA is TGCAGTGCACCCCCTAGGCAGAACACTGAAGCTTTCTTT.

This clonotype showed up many times. The chain combines TRBV20-1 with TRBJ2-3, with 10 bases that match TRBD2. J gave up 1 base and V 1 base, and 14 bases lay outside the gene matches. The CDR3 is made up of 19 amino acids. CDR1 DFQATT and CDR2 SNEGSKA come from the germline V gene (reference sequence). CDR3 amino acids: CSARAKLTSGSGGTDTQYF. In DNA, the CDR3 is TGCAGTGCTAGAGCGAAATTGACTAGCGGGTCAGGGGGCACAGATACGCAGTATTTT.

This clonotype appeared a few times. V and J are TRBV5-4 and TRBJ2-1; D not certain. The CDR3 extends over 12 amino acids. Germline V CDR1 and CDR2: SGHNT, YYREEE (reference sequence). V was trimmed by 2 bases and J by 7 bases, leaving 7 bases between them. The CDR3 nucleotides are TGTGCCAGCAGCTTTGGTGGAAATGAGCAGTTCTTC. It translates to CASSFGGNEQFF.

V is TRBV28 and J is TRBJ2-3, with D unclear. V was shortened by 6 bases and J by 0 bases, with 16 bases between the two germline ends. Looked up from germline, CDR1 is MDHEN and CDR2 is SYDVKM. This CDR3 is 16 amino acids long. The CDR3 nucleotides are TGTGCCAGCAGATTAACACCGACCCTAAGCACAGATACGCAGTATTTT. The encoded protein is CASRLTPTLSTDTQYF.

This clonotype was seen ten or more times. The rearrangement links TRBV7-2 to TRBJ1-1; TRBD1 matches 7 bases. CDR3 length equals 12 residues. Germline V gene lookup returns CDR1 SGHTA and CDR2 FQGNSA. The junction had 3 bases not matched to a gene; V was cut back by 1 base and J by 10 bases. The CDR3 reads CASSLESGGAFF. As DNA, the CDR3 is TGTGCCAGCAGCTTAGAATCAGGGGGAGCTTTCTTT.

This clonotype is medium-sized (0.01 to 0.1%) within its sample. This CDR3 is CASSQINQPQHF. The CDR3 nucleotides are TGTGCCAGCAGTCAGATCAATCAGCCCCAGCATTTT. This rearrangement joins TRBV27 to TRBJ1-5; D is unclear. Trimming pared 5 bases from V and 3 bases from J, leaving 5 bases between. Looked up from germline, CDR1 is MNHEY and CDR2 is SMNVEV (reference sequence). This CDR3 has 12 amino acids.

This clonotype was detected many times. The chain recombines TRBV6-5 with TRBJ2-7; no reliable D call. Germline-derived CDR1 and CDR2 are MNHEY and SVGAGI. Trimming cost V 0 bases and J 4 bases, with 10 bases left between them. The CDR3 has 14 amino acids. The CDR3 DNA reads TGTGCCAGCAGTTACTCATGGCGTGGGTACGAGCAGTACTTC. Protein sequence: CASSYSWRGYEQYF.

This clonotype was detected ten times or more. The chain employs TRBV5-1 and TRBJ2-3; 7 bases are shared with TRBD2. The J segment lost 2 bases and the V segment lost 2 bases, leaving 8 bases of the junction unmatched. CDR1 and CDR2 (germline): SGHRS, YFSETQ. The CDR3 loop spans 16 amino acids. The CDR3 region has the DNA TGCGCCAGCAGCTTAACGAGCGGGATCTCCACAGATACGCAGTATTTT. This translates into CASSLTSGISTDTQYF.

In this sample, this clonotype is medium-sized (0.01 to 0.1%). This chain connects TRBV3-1 to TRBJ2-5, with 10 bases that match TRBD2. Germline V gives CDR1 LGHDT, CDR2 YNNKEL (reference sequence). CDR3 size: 16 residues. With V trimmed by 5 bases and J by 2 bases, 8 bases remained unmatched. The CDR3 DNA reads TGTGCCAGCAGCACACGACTAGCGGGTTATCAAGAGACCCAGTACTTC. Translated: CASSTRLAGYQETQYF.

This clonotype occurred a few times. The J gene is TRBJ1-2, the V gene TRBV7-2; D uncertain. This CDR3 has 12 amino acids. V dropped 5 bases and J dropped 4 bases, with 8 bases sitting between them. From germline, CDR1 is SGHTA and CDR2 FQGNSA. Written as DNA, the CDR3 is TGTGCCAGCAGCGTCAGGTTCTATGGCTACACCTTC. It specifies CASSVRFYGYTF.

In this sample, this clonotype turned up many times. The genes are TRBV3-1 and TRBJ2-3; possibly TRBD1 or TRBD2 for D (5 bases each). This CDR3 comprises 11 residues. Germline lookup yields CDR1 LGHDT and CDR2 YNNKEL (reference sequence). With 5 bases removed from V and 9 bases from J, the gap between germline ends came to 9 bases. CDR3 residues: CASSVRDTQYF. CDR3 sequence (DNA): TGTGCCAGCAGCGTACGGGACACGCAGTATTTT.